The sequence of this T cell receptor (beta chain) was determined in a study of OX40 agonist ivuxolimab in advanced cancers. Background for the entire study: The costimulatory receptor OX40 (CD134) was targeted by ivuxolimab, a fully human IgG2 agonistic monoclonal antibody. The dose-escalation cohort was around 84% male with a mean age of about 65 years, ranging from 23 to 79. Partial responses occurred in three dose-escalation patients, of whom one had hepatocellular carcinoma and two had cutaneous melanoma. Peripheral TCRbeta sequencing was intended to test whether TCR sequence diversity was altered and clonal T-cell expansion was caused by ivuxolimab. Patients were allowed to have had prior anti-PD-1, anti-PD-L1 or anti-CTLA-4 therapy, and about 40% of the dose-escalation patients had been treated with checkpoint inhibitors. Of the 50 to 55 dose-escalation patients, hepatocellular carcinoma was present in 19, melanoma in some 15, renal cell carcinoma in 9 and head and neck cancer in 9. The paper describes the monotherapy dose-escalation part (N = 52 patients) of the phase I trial of ivuxolimab. Intravenous ivuxolimab was administered to patients every 2 weeks at six dose levels: 0.01, 0.1, 0.3, 1.5, 3 and 10 mg/kg. Findings and caveats that apply to the study as a whole: At doses of 0.1 to 3.0 mg/kg, clonal expansion of both CD4+ and CD8+ blood T cells was observed from baseline to week 6. After ivuxolimab, more expanded clones were found on average in CD8+ T cells than in CD4+ T cells. Partial responders in the 0.1-3.0 mg/kg groups had among the lowest normalized peripheral clonal expansion, especially among CD8+ T cells. The antigen specificity of the peripheral T cells that underwent clonal expansion was not determined. Low levels of normalized T-cell clonal expansion were also shown by some nonresponding patients.

Patients with autoimmune disease history or receiving systemic immunosuppression were excluded from the trial. In every dose cohort, peripheral blood was drawn for TCR sequencing at baseline, cycle 4 day 1, and cycle 7 day 1. Samples were obtained from an open-label, multicenter, first-in-human phase I dose-escalation trial of ivuxolimab. The trial enrolled adults with locally advanced or metastatic head and neck squamous cell, hepatocellular, melanoma or renal cell carcinoma. Before TCR sequencing, CD4+ T cells and CD8+ T cells were sorted from peripheral blood as separate populations. For sequencing of the TCRbeta CDR3 region, genomic DNA was extracted from the sorted cells. The immunoSEQ Assay was used to sequence the TCRbeta CDR3 regions. The immuneACCESS repertoire file appears here via TCRdb, limited to in-frame rearrangements. These files lack a portion of the clones; in checked studies, under half of the deficit traces to unresolved V genes, and the cause of the others is not known. The sample records 53,000 or so clones, more than 70% of which are singletons. The ten largest clones capture around 4.6% of the sample.

This clone was recorded a few times. The antigen it recognizes is unknown. Base qualities are not recorded, but no much larger clone differs from it by a single base. The germline V gene (reference sequence) sets CDR1 to MNHEY and CDR2 to SMNVEV. V is trimmed back by 6 bases and J by 7 bases, and the junction contains 7 bases that no gene match accounts for. The CDR3 sequence holds 15 residues, the cysteine and phenylalanine included. The kept DNA is CDR3 alone, 45 bases in frame from the first base. This TCR was recovered from an adult with an advanced solid tumor such as melanoma, head and neck, liver or kidney cancer. The chain is assembled from TRBV27 and TRBJ2-5; 14 nucleotides in the junction match TRBD2. The input for sequencing was CD4+ or CD8+ T cells sorted from blood, taken in a trial of the OX40 agonist ivuxolimab. DNA sequence: TGTGCCAGCAGCTTGACTAGCGGGAGGGGAGGGACCCAGTACTTC. It translates to CASSLTSGRGGTQYF.